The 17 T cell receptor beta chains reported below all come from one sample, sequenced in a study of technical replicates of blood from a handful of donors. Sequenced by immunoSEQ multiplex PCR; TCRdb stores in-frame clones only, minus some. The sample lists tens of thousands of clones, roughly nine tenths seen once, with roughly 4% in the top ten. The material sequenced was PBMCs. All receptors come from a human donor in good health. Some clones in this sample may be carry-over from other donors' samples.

The CDR3 nucleotides are TGTGCCAGCAGCGCGCGGACAGGGAGGAACACCGGGGAGCTGTTTTTT. Translated: CASSARTGRNTGELFF. The rearrangement links TRBV9 to TRBJ2-2, with 8 bases lining up with TRBD1. Per the germline V gene, CDR1 is SGDLS and CDR2 is YYNGEE. CDR3 length: 16 residues. The ends lost 3 bases at V and 1 base at J; junction bases unmatched: 5.

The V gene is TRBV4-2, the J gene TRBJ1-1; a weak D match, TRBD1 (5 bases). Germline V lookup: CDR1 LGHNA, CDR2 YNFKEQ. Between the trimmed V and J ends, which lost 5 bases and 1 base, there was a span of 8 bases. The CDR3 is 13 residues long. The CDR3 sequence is CASSSTANTEAFF. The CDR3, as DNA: TGTGCCAGCAGCTCGACAGCGAACACTGAAGCTTTCTTT.

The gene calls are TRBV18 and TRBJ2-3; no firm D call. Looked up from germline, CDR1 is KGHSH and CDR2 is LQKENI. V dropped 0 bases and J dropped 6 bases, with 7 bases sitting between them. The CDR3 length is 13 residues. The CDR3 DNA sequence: TGTGCCAGCTCACCACCGAGCGTGGATACGCAGTATTTT. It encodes CASSPPSVDTQYF.

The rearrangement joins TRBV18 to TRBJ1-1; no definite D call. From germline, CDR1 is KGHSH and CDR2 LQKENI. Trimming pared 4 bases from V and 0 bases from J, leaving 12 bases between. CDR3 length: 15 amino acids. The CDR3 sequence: CASSQNGILNTEAFF. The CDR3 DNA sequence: TGTGCCAGCTCACAAAACGGGATCCTGAACACTGAAGCTTTCTTT.

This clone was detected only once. The DNA of the CDR3 is TGTGCCAGCAGACTTGACAGCTATAATTCACCCCTCCACTTT. Protein product: CASRLDSYNSPLHF. The chain employs TRBV7-6 and TRBJ1-6, with D perhaps matching TRBD1 (5 bases). This CDR3 has 14 residues. Germline loops: CDR1 SGHVS, CDR2 FNYEAQ. V was shortened by 6 bases and J by 3 bases, with 9 bases between the two germline ends.

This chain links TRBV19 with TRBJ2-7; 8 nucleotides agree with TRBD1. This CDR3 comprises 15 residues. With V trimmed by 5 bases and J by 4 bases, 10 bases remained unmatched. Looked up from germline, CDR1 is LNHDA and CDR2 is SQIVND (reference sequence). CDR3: CASSPPGGAVYEQYF. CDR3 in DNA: TGTGCCAGTAGTCCCCCAGGGGGCGCTGTATACGAGCAGTACTTC.

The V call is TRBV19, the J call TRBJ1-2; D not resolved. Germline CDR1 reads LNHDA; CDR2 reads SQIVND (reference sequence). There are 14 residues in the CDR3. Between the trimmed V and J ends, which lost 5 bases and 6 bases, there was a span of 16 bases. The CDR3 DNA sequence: TGTGCCAGTAGTCCAGGTGGTGAATTTAATGGCTACACCTTC. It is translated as CASSPGGEFNGYTF. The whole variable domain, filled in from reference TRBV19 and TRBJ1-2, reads DGGITQSPKYLFRKEGQNVTLSCEQNLNHDAMYWYRQDPGQGLRLIYYSQIVNDFQKGDIAEGYSVSREKKESFPLTVTSAQKNPTAFYLCASSPGGEFNGYTFGSGTRLTVV.

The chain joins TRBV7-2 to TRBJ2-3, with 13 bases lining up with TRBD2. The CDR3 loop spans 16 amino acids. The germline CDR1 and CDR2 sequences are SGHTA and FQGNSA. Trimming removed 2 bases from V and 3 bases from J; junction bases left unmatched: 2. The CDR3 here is CASSLRTSGGTDTQYF. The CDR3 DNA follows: TGTGCCAGCAGCTTAAGGACTAGCGGGGGAACAGATACGCAGTATTTT.

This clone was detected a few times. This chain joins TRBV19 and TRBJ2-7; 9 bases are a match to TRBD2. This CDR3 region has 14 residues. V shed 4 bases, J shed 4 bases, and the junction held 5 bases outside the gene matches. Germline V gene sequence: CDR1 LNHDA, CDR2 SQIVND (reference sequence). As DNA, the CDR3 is TGTGCCAGTAGTACCATAGCGGGAGTTTACGAGCAGTACTTC. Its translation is CASSTIAGVYEQYF.

CDR3 sequence (DNA): TGTGCCAGCAGTCAGGGCAGCTCCTACAATGAGCAGTTCTTC. This codes for CASSQGSSYNEQFF. The J gene is TRBJ2-1, the V gene TRBV27, with D perhaps matching TRBD1 (5 bases). V was clipped by 5 bases and J by 0 bases, with 8 bases between them. CDR3 length equals 14 residues. CDR1 is MNHEY and CDR2 is SMNVEV in the germline V gene (reference sequence).

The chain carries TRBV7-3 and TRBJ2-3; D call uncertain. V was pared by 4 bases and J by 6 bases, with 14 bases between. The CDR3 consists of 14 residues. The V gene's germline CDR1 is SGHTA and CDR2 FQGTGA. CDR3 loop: CASSSGARSDTQYF. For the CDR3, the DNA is TGTGCCAGCAGCTCCGGAGCTAGGAGCGATACGCAGTATTTT.

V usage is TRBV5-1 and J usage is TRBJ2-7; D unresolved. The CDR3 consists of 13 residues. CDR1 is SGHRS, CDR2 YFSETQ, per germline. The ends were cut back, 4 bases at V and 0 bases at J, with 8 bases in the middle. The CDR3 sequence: CASSNPSSYEQYF. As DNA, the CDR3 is TGCGCCAGCAGCAACCCGAGCTCCTACGAGCAGTACTTC.

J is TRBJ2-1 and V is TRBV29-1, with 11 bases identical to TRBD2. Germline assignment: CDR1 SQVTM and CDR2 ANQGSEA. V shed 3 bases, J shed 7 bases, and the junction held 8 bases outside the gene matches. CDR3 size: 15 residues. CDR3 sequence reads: CSVEFTSGRSNEQFF. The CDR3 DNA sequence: TGCAGCGTTGAGTTTACTAGCGGGAGAAGTAATGAGCAGTTCTTC.

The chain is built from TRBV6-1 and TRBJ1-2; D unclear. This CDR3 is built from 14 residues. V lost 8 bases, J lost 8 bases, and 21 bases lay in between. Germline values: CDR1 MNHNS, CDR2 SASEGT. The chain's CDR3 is CASGSLWREQGYTF. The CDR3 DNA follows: TGTGCCAGCGGGTCGCTGTGGCGGGAGCAAGGCTACACCTTC.

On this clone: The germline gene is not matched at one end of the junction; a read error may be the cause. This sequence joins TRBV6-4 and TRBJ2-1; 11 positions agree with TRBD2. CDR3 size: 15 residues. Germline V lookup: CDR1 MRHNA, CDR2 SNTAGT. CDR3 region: CASSLAGGGYTEQFF. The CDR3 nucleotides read TGTGCCAGCAGCCTAGCGGGGGGCGGGTACACTGAGCAGTTCTTC.

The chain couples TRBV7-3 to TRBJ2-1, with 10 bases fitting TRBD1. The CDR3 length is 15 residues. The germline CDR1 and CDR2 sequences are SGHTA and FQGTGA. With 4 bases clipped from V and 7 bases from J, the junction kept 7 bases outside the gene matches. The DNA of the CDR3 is TGTGCCAGCAGCTCGCCGCGACAGGGGGCGAATGAGCAGTTCTTC. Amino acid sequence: CASSSPRQGANEQFF.

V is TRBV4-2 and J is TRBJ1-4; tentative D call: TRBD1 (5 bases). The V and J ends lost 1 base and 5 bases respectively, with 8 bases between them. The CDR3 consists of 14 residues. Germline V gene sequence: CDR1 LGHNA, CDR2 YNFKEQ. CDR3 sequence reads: CASSQGQGNEKLFF. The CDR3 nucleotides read TGTGCCAGCAGCCAAGGTCAGGGAAATGAAAAACTGTTTTTT.